This TCR beta chain appears in the sequencing data of a study of T cells in Graves' hyperthyroidism and ophthalmopathy. The study's findings and limits: Researchers report that a 13 V-J model separated ophthalmopathy from stable hyperthyroidism.

Researchers took RNA transcripts and amplified the TCR beta CDR3 regions from them. When the TCR CDR3 underwent first-round RT-PCR, the HTBI primer set was used. Via MiXCR, TCRdb re-called the multiplex PCR reads, giving one row per CDR3 protein. Of 300,000 to 450,000 distinct CDR3 sequences listed, 15% to 20% are singletons. This clonotype appeared many times. Its antigen remains unknown. There are 14 residues in the CDR3. V shed 10 bases, J shed 6 bases, and the junction held 10 bases outside the gene matches. CDR1 is MRHNA and CDR2 is SNTAGT in the germline V gene. Sample: blood. The rearrangement uses TRBV6-4 and TRBJ2-2, with 8 nucleotides matching TRBD2. This TCR came from a woman aged 40-49 years with Graves' ophthalmopathy. This CDR3 is CATRPGLVSGELFF. The DNA of the CDR3 is TGTGCCACCCGGCCGGGACTAGTCTCCGGGGAGCTGTTTTTT.